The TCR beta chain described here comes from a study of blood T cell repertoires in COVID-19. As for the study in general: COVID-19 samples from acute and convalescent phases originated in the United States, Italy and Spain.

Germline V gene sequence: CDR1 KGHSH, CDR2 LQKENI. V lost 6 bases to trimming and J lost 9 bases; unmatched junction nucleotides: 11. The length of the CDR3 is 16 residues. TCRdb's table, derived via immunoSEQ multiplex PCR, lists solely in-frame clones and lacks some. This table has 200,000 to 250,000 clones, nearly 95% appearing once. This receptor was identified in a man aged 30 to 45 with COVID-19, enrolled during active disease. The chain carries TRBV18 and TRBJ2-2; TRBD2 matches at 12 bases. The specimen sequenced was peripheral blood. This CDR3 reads CASSPASGGANRELFF. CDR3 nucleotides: TGTGCCAGCTCGCCAGCTAGCGGGGGGGCCAACCGGGAGCTGTTTTTT.